This T cell receptor beta chain appears in the sequencing data of a study of blood T cell repertoires in COVID-19. Using immunoSEQ multiplex PCR, the repertoire was profiled, and TCRdb retains in-frame clones only, with some absent. Found here are some 190,000 clones, around 90% of them singletons; the top ten hold 1.5%. The V and J ends lost 3 bases and 4 bases, in that order; junction bases with no gene match: 6. The CDR3 covers 15 residues. Germline CDR1 LNHDA, CDR2 SQIVND (reference sequence). Material for sequencing was peripheral blood. This receptor was taken from a man aged 18 to 35 with active or convalescent COVID-19. J is TRBJ2-1 and V is TRBV19, with 7 bases fitting TRBD2. CDR3: CASSISGLQYNEQFF. The CDR3 coding sequence is TGTGCCAGTAGTATTAGCGGGTTGCAATACAATGAGCAGTTCTTC.